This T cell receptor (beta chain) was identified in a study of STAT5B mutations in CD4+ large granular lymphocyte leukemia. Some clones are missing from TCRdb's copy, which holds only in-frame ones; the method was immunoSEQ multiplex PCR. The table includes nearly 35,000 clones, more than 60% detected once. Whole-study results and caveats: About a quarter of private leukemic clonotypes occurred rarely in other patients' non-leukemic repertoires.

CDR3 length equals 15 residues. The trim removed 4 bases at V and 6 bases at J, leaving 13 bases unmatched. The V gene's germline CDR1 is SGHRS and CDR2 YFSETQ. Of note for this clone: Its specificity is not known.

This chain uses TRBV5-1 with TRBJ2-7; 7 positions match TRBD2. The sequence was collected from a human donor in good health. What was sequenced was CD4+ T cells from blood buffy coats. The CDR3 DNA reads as TGCGCCAGCAGCAGCCAGGGAGGGACCTCTCGCGAGCAGTACTTC. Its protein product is CASSSQGGTSREQYF.